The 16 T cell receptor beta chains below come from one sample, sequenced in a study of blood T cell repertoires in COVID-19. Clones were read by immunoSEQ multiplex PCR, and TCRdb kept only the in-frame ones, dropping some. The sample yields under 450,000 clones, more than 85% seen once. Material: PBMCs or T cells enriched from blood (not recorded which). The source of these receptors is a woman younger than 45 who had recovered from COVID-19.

This CDR3 is CASRSQGVNEKLFF. CDR3 bases: TGCGCCAGCAGGTCTCAGGGCGTTAATGAAAAACTGTTTTTT. The J gene is TRBJ1-4, the V gene TRBV5-1; a possible D gene is TRBD1 (5 bases). V lost 5 bases, J lost 4 bases, and 12 bases lay in between. This CDR3 comprises 14 residues. CDR1 and CDR2 (germline): SGHRS, YFSETQ. The whole variable domain, filled in from reference TRBV5-1 and TRBJ1-4, reads KAGVTQTPRYLIKTRGQQVTLSCSPISGHRSVSWYQQTPGQGLQFLFEYFSETQRNKGNFPGRFSGRQFSNSRSEMNVSTLELGDSALYLCASRSQGVNEKLFFGSGTQLSVL.

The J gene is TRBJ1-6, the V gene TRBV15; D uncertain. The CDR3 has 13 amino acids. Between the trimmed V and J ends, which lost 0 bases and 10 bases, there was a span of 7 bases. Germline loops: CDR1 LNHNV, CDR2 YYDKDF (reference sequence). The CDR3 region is CATSRDPGSPLHF. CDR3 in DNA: TGTGCCACCAGCAGAGATCCGGGGTCACCCCTCCACTTT.

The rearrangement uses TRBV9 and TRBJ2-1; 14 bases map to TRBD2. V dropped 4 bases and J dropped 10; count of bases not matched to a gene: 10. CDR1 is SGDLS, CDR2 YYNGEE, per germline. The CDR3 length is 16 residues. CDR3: CASSLPTSGGAPEQFF. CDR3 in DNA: TGTGCCAGCAGCCTCCCGACTAGCGGGGGGGCCCCGGAGCAGTTCTTC.

CDR3 nucleotides: TGTGCCAGCAGTTTAAGCCAGGCCGATCCTTTTTACGAGCAGTACTTC. Protein sequence: CASSLSQADPFYEQYF. This chain links TRBV27 with TRBJ2-7; D is unresolved. CDR3 length: 16 amino acids. Per the germline V gene, CDR1 is MNHEY and CDR2 is SMNVEV (reference sequence). Trimming shortened V by 2 bases and J by 4 bases, and 18 bases separated the two germline ends.

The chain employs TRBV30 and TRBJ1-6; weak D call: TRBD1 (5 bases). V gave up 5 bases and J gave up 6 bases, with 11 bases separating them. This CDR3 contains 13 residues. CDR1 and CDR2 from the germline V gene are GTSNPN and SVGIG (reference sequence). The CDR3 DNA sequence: TGTGCCTGGGGGACTGCGACTAATTCACCCCTCCACTTT. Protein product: CAWGTATNSPLHF.

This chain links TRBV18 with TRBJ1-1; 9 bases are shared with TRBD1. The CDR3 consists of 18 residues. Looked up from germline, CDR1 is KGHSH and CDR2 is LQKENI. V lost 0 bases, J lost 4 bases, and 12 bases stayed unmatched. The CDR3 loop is CASSPPWSQQGAVTEAFF. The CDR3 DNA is TGTGCCAGCTCACCACCGTGGAGTCAACAGGGGGCCGTCACTGAAGCTTTCTTT. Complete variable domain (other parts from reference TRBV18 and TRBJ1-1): NAGVMQNPRHLVRRRGQEARLRCSPMKGHSHVYWYRQLPEEGLKFMVYLQKENIIDESGMPKERFSAEFPKEGPSILRIQQVVRGDSAAYFCASSPPWSQQGAVTEAFFGQGTRLTVV.

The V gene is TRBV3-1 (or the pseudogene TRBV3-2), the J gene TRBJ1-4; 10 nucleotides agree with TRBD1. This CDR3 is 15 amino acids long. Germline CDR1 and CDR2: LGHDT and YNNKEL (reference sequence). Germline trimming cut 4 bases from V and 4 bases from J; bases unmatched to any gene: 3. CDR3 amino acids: CASSPWTGGNEKLFF. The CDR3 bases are TGTGCCAGCAGCCCGTGGACAGGGGGTAATGAAAAACTGTTTTTT.

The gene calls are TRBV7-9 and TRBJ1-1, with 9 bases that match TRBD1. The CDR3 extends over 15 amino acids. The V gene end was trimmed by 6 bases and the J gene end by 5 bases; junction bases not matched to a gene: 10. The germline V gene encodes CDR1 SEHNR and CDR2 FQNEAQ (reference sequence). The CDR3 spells CASSSQQGAETEAFF. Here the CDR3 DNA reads TGTGCCAGCAGTTCCCAACAGGGGGCGGAAACTGAAGCTTTCTTT.

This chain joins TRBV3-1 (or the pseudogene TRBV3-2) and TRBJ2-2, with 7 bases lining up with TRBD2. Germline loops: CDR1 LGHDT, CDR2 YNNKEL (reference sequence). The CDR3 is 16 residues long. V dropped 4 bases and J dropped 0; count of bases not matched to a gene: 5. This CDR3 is CASSPPGGSNTGELFF. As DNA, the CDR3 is TGTGCCAGCAGCCCCCCGGGAGGTTCGAACACCGGGGAGCTGTTTTTT.

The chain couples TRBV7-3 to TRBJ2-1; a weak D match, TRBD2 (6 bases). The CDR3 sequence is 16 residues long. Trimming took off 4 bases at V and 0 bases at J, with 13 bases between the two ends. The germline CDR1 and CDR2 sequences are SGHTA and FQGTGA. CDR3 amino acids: CASSSGLSGSYNEQFF. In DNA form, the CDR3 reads TGTGCCAGCAGCTCGGGACTCTCAGGCTCCTACAATGAGCAGTTCTTC.

This CDR3 is CAADFAGLSNQPQHF. The CDR3 DNA sequence: TGTGCCGCAGATTTCGCGGGCTTATCCAATCAGCCCCAGCATTTT. J is TRBJ1-5 and V is TRBV30; the D is unclear. Germline CDR1 GTSNPN, CDR2 SVGIG (reference sequence). V was cut by 8 bases and J by 3 bases, with 20 bases left in between. The CDR3 is 15 amino acids. The full variable domain, with the rest looked up from reference TRBV30 and TRBJ1-5, is SQTIHQWPATLVQPVGSPLSLECTVEGTSNPNLYWYRQAAGRGLQLLFYSVGIGQISSEVPQNLSASRPQDRQFILSSKKLLLSDSGFYLCAADFAGLSNQPQHFGDGTRLSIL.

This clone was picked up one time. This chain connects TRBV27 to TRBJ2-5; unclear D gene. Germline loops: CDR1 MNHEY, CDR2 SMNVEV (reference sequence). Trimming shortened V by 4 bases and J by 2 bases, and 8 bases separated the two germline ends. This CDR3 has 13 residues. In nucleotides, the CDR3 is TGTGCCAGCAGTTCCCCGGGTCAAGAGACCCAGTACTTC. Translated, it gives CASSSPGQETQYF.

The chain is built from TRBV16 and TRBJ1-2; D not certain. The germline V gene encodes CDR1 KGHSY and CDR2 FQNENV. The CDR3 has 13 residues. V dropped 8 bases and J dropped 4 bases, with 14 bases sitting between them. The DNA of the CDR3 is TGTGCCAGCGTCACTCAAGGAGGCTATGGCTACACCTTC. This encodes CASVTQGGYGYTF.

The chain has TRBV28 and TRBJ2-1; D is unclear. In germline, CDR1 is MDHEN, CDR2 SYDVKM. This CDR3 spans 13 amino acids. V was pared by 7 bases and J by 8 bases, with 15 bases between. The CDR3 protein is CASNLGEMDEQFF. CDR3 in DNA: TGTGCCAGCAACCTAGGAGAGATGGATGAGCAGTTCTTC.

CDR3 DNA: TGCGCCAGCAGCCCTGGACAGGTTTTCTATGGCTACACCTTC. Translated: CASSPGQVFYGYTF. The V and J genes are TRBV5-1 and TRBJ1-2; 7 nucleotides match TRBD1. CDR1 and CDR2 (germline): SGHRS, YFSETQ. This CDR3 has 14 residues. J was trimmed by 4 bases and V by 4 bases; bases with no gene match: 7.

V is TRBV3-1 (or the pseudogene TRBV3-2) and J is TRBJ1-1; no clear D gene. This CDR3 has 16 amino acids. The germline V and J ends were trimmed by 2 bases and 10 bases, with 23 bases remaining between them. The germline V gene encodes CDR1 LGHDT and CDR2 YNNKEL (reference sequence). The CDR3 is CASSQTEGWGWGVAFF. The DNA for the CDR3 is TGTGCCAGCAGCCAAACTGAGGGATGGGGATGGGGAGTAGCTTTCTTT.